This record concerns one T cell receptor beta chain sequence. Antigen specificity is unknown. All donors came from Russia, were Caucasian and healthy, and spanned ages about 6 to 90. The sample is drawn from a study of blood T cells in healthy people across ages. Germline lookup yields CDR1 SNHLY and CDR2 FYNNEI. The J segment lost 3 bases and the V segment lost 7 bases, leaving 7 bases of the junction unmatched. The CDR3 extends over 15 amino acids. Primed by a sample-barcoded 5' primer and a J-beta primer mix, a second PCR proceeded for about 6 to 12 cycles. Every cDNA was tagged by a template-switch adaptor with 12 random nucleotides. TCRdb re-derived calls from the 5' RACE reads in MiXCR, one entry per CDR3 protein. The table records some 1.5 million distinct CDR3 sequences, around 40% of them present only once. General study points: It was held that diversity estimates obtained from one million T cells represented underestimates.

The specimen sequenced was blood. The receptor's source is a woman aged 18-29 years in good health. This chain joins TRBV2 and TRBJ1-1; 11 bases are a match to TRBD1. The CDR3, as DNA: TGTGCCAGCAACCGGGACAGGGGGGTGGACACTGAAGCTTTCTTT. This encodes CASNRDRGVDTEAFF.